This TCR beta chain was obtained from a study of memory CD4+ T cells and cytomegalovirus serostatus. The sort gate was single viable CD3+CD4+CD8-CD45RO+ cells for memory CD4+ T cells. From germline, CDR1 is SGHRS and CDR2 YFSETQ. The CDR3 contains 15 residues. V dropped 0 bases and J dropped 0 bases, with 6 bases sitting between them. TCRdb's copy holds only in-frame clones and misses some; the assay was immunoSEQ multiplex PCR. The data contain some 48,000 clones, about 77% of them singletons. This clonotype originated in an adult in good health and CMV-seronegative. The chain links TRBV5-1 to TRBJ1-4; D unclear. The sequencing sample was made of memory CD4+ T cells from blood. DNA for the CDR3: TGCGCCAGCAGCTTGGTCACAGCAACTAATGAAAAACTGTTTTTT. Its protein is CASSLVTATNEKLFF. Based on the CDR3 plus reference TRBV5-1 and TRBJ1-4, the full variable domain is KAGVTQTPRYLIKTRGQQVTLSCSPISGHRSVSWYQQTPGQGLQFLFEYFSETQRNKGNFPGRFSGRQFSNSRSEMNVSTLELGDSALYLCASSLVTATNEKLFFGSGTQLSVL.